The following is a T cell receptor beta chain sequence with its context. This clonotype was counted many times. The antigen it binds to is not known. No qualities accompany the bases; no much larger clone lies one base away. The data stem from a study of identical twins (TCRdb year 2016). As for the study more broadly: To test whether fetal clonotypes persist, this study deep-sequenced TCR alpha and beta repertoires from monozygotic twins, from unrelated adults of various ages, and from cord blood. To rule out contamination, replicate twin experiments were performed at different times with different library preparation protocols.

Preparation of the library involved 5' RACE. The run used an Illumina HiSeq 2000. Template switching added a universal primer binding site, and the final cDNA carried a unique molecular identifier that allowed TCR cDNA molecules to be counted accurately. First-strand cDNA for TCR alpha and beta chains was synthesized from specific primers in the conserved constant-segment region. To control for contamination, each cDNA library was double barcoded with a SMART-Mk sample barcode plus Illumina barcodes. TruSeq adapter sequences along with Illumina sample barcodes were introduced in two successive PCR steps. Sequencing of the TCR alpha and beta cDNA libraries was done on the Illumina HiSeq platform using custom primers. In the authors' own workflow: MiGEC was used to process raw reads and extract unique molecular identifiers, and MiXCR was used to find CDR3 positions. Recombination models were inferred per individual with the repgenHMM and IGoR tools using an EM algorithm. Shared clonotypes were analyzed with the tcR package in R, and sharing was normalized by the product of cloneset sizes. To study raw recombination without the effects of thymic and clonal selection, out-of-frame nonproductive sequences were analyzed. The raw public data were reprocessed by TCRdb itself: fastp quality trimming at Q25, MiXCR clonotype calling, in-frame beta chains only. Here each entry gathers all rows of one CDR3 protein and keeps the most common genes and DNA. These V and J calls derive from TCRdb rather than the authors' analysis. The sample table records a few hundred thousand distinct CDR3 sequences; more than 9.5% of these occur just once. 4% of the sample is in the top ten clones.

Every donor was a healthy Caucasian. The twin cohort consisted of three pairs of female monozygotic twins, all aged 18 to 29 years. Miltenyi CD45RO+ enrichment and human naive T-cell isolation kits were used to isolate memory (CD45RO+) and naive T cells from PBMC. The CDR3 goes from the cysteine to the phenylalanine over 10 residues. Left in the record is the CDR3 DNA by itself, 30 bases read in frame from the first base. The germline V gene sets CDR1 to SGDLS and CDR2 to YYNGEE. The junction carries 2 bases between V and J, which are trimmed by 3 bases and 5 bases respectively. The paper as a whole reports these results and caveats: In monozygotic twins, out-of-frame TCR alpha sharing was systematically underestimated by recombination models, although the models agreed with sharing between unrelated individuals. Invariant T cells such as MAIT and iNKT could partly confound zero-insertion analyses, though diverse VJ usage argued against this for most clonotypes. Abundant cord blood beta clonotypes had fewer insertions, young adult naive repertoires showed a similar but weaker trend, and memory repertoires showed no such trend. Conclusions relied on cross-sectional statistical analysis, since the same donors could not be followed over many years. The excess sharing between twins in beta out-of-frame sequences was weaker because fewer shared sequences reduced the signal-to-noise ratio. Compared with coincidental sharing between unrelated individuals, out-of-frame TCR alpha sequences shared between twins showed an excess of sequences with low generation probability.

The same sample was also used in a study of yellow fever vaccine responses in identical twins. The second study, in turn, reports: The authors reported that the T cell response to vaccination in identical twins appeared partly convergent and partly personalized. In identical twins, the study followed T cell clones that responded to the vaccine with precision.

Recombination linked TRBV9 to TRBJ2-5, with the D gene call left open. This receptor was identified in a woman aged 18-29 years in good health. Sequenced sample: memory (CD45RO+) T cells sorted from blood. In light of the paper, this sample's cell subset or site label describes: CD45RO+ enriched T cells. The CDR3 region reads CASSAETQYF. The nucleotide sequence is TGTGCCAGCAGCGCGGAGACCCAGTACTTC.